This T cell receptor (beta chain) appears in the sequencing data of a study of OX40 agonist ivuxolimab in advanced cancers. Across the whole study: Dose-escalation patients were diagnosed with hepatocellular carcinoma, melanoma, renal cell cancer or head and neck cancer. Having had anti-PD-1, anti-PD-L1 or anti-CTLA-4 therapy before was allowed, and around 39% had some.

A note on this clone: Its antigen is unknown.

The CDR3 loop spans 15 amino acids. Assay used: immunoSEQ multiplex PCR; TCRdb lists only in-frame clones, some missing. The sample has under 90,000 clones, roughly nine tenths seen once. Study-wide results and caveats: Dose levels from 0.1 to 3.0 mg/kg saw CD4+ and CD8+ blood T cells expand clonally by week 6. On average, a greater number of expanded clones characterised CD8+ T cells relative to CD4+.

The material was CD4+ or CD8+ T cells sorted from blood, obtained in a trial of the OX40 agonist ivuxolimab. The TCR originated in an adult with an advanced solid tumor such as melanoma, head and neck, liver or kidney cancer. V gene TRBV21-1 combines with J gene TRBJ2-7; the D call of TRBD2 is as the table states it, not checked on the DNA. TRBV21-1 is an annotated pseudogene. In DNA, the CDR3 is TGTGCCAGCAGCTTTCGGACTAGCGGAGTTTACGAGCAGTACTTC. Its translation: CASSFRTSGVYEQYF.